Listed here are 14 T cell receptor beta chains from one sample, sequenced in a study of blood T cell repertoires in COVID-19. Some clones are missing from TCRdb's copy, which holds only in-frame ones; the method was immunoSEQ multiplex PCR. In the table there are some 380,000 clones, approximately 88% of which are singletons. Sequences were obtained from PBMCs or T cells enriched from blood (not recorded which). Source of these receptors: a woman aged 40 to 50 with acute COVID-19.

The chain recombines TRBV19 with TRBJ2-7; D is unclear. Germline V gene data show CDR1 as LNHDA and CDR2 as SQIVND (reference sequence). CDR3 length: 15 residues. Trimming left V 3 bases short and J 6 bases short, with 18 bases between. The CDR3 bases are TGTGCCAGTAGTATTGGGCCCGACCCCGGCTCCGAGCAGTACTTC. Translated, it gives CASSIGPDPGSEQYF.

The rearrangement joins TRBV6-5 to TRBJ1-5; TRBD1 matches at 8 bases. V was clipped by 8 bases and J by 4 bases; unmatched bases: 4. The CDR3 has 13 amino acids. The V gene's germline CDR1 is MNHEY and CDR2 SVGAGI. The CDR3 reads CASVRQGNQPQHF. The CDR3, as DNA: TGTGCCAGCGTTAGACAGGGGAATCAGCCCCAGCATTTT.

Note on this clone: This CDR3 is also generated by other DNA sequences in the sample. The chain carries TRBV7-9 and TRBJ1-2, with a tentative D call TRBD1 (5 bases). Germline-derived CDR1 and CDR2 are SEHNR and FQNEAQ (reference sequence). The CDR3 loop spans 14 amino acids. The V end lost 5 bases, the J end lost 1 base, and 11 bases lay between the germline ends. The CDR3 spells CASSPGGGNYGYTF. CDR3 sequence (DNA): TGTGCCAGCAGCCCGGGGGGAGGTAACTATGGCTACACCTTC.

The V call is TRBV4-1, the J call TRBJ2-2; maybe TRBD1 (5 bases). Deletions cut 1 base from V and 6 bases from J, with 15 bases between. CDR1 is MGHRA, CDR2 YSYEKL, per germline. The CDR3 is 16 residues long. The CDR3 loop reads CASSQGADTLSGELFF. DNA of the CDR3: TGCGCCAGCAGCCAAGGGGCGGACACCCTATCCGGGGAGCTGTTTTTT.

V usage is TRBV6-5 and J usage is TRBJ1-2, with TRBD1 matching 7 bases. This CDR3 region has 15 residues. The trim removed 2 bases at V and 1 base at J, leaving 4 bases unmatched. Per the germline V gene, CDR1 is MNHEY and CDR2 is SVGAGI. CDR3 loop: CASSYDGQDNYGYTF. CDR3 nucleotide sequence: TGTGCCAGCAGTTACGATGGACAGGATAACTATGGCTACACCTTC.

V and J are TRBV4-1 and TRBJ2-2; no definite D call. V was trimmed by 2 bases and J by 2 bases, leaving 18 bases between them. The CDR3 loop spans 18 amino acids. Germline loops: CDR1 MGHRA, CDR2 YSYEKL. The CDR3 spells CASSQTKMVAANTGELFF. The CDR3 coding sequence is TGCGCCAGCAGCCAAACAAAAATGGTAGCAGCTAACACCGGGGAGCTGTTTTTT.

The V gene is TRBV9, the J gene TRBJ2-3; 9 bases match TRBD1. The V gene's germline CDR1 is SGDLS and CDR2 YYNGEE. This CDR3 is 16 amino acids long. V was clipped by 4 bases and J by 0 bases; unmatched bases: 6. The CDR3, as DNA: TGTGCCAGCAGCCCTCGGACAGGGGACAGCACAGATACGCAGTATTTT. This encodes CASSPRTGDSTDTQYF. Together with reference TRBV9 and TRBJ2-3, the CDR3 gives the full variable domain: DSGVTQTPKHLITATGQRVTLRCSPRSGDLSVYWYQQSLDQGLQFLIQYYNGEERAKGNILERFSAQQFPDLHSELNLSSLELGDSALYFCASSPRTGDSTDTQYFGPGTRLTVL.

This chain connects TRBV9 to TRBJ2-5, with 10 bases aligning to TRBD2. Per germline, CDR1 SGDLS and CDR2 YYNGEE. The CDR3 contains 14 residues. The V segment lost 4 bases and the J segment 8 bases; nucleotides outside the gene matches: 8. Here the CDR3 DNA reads TGTGCCAGCAGCACAGGACTAGCGGACCTCACCCAGTACTTC. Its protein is CASSTGLADLTQYF.

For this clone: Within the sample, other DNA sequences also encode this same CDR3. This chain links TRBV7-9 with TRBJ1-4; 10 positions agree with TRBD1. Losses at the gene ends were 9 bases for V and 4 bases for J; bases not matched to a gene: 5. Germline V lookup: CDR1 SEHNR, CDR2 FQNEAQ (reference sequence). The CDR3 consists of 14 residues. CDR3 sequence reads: CASSRDRGNEKLFF. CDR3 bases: TGTGCCAGTAGCCGGGACAGGGGTAATGAAAAACTGTTTTTT.

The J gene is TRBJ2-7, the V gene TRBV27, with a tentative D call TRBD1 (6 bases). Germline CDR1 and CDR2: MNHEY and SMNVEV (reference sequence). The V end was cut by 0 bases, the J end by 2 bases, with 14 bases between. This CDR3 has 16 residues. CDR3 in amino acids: CASSLSLQGRPYEQYF. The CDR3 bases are TGTGCCAGCAGTTTATCGTTACAGGGTAGGCCCTACGAGCAGTACTTC.

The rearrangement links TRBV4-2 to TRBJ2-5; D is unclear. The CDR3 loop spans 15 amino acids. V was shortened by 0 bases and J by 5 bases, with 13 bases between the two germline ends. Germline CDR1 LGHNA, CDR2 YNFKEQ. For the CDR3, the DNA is TGTGCCAGCAGCCAAGATCCCTGGCTCCTGGAGACCCAGTACTTC. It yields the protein CASSQDPWLLETQYF.

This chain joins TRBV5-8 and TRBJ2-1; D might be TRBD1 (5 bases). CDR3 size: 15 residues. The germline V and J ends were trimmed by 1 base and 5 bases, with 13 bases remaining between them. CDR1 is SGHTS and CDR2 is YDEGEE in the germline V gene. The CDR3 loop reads CASSLRGFQDNEQFF. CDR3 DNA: TGTGCCAGCAGCTTGAGGGGATTTCAGGACAATGAGCAGTTCTTC. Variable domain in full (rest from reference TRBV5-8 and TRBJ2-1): EAGVTQSPTHLIKTRGQQATLRCSPISGHTSVYWYQQALGLGLQFLLWYDEGEERNRGNFPPRFSGRQFPNYSSELNVNALELEDSALYLCASSLRGFQDNEQFFGPGTRLTVL.

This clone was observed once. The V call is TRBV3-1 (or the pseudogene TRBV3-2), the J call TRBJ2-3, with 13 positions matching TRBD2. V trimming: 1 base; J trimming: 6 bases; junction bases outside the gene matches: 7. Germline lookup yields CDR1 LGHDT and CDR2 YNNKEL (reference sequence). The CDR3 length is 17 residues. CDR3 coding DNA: TGTGCCAGCAGCCAAGGGACTAGCGGGGGTGTTCGGGATACGCAGTATTTT. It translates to CASSQGTSGGVRDTQYF.

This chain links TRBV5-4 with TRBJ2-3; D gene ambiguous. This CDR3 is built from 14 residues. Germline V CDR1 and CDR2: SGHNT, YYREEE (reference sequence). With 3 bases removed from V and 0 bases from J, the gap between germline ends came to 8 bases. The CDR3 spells CASSSERSTDTQYF. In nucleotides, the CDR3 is TGTGCCAGCAGCTCCGAGCGTAGCACAGATACGCAGTATTTT.